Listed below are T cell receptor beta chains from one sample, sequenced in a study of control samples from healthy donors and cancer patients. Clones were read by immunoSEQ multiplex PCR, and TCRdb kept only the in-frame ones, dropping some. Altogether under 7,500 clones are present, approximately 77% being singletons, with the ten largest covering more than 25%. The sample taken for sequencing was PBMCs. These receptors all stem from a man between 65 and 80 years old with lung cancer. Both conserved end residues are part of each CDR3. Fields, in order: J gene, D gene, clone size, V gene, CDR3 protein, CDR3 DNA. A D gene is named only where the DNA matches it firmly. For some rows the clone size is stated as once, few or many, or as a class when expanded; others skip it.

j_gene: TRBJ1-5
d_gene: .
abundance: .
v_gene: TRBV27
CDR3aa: CASSLSGGVNQPQHF
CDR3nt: TGTGCCAGCAGTTTATCGGGGGGAGTCAATCAGCCCCAGCATTTT

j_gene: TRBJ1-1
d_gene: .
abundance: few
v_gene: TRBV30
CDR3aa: CAWRDTGLMNTEAFF
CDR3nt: TGTGCCTGGAGAGACACGGGACTAATGAACACTGAAGCTTTCTTT

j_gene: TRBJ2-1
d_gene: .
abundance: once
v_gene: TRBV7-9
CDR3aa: CASSSGSAEQFF
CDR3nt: TGTGCCAGCAGCTCGGGGTCGGCTGAGCAGTTCTTC

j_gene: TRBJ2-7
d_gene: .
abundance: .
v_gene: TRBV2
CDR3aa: CASSALRWLREQYF
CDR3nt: TGTGCCAGCAGTGCGCTGCGATGGCTTCGCGAGCAGTACTTC

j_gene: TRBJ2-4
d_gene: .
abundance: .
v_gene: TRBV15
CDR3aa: CATSREVNVVKNIQYF
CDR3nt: TGTGCCACCAGCAGAGAGGTCAACGTCGTCAAAAACATTCAGTACTTC

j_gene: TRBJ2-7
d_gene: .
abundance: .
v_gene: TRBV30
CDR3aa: CAWRTPGSGSYEQYF
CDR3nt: TGTGCCTGGAGGACGCCGGGGTCCGGATCCTACGAGCAGTACTTC

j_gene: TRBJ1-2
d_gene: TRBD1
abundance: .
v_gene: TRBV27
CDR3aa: CASSTTWTGIDQNGYTF
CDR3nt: TGTGCCAGCAGTACTACCTGGACAGGGATCGATCAGAATGGCTACACCTTC

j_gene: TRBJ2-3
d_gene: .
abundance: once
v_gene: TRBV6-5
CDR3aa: CASRPLAGTQYF
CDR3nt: TGTGCCAGCAGACCTTTAGCTGGTACGCAGTATTTT

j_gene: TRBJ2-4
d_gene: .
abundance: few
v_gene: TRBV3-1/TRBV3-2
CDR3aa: CASSQDGLSGVAKNIQYF
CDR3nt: TGTGCCAGCAGCCAAGATGGACTCTCGGGGGTGGCCAAAAACATTCAGTACTTC

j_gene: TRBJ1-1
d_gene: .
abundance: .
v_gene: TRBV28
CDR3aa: CASSPQGPWGTEAFF
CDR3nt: TGTGCCAGCAGTCCGCAGGGGCCGTGGGGCACTGAAGCTTTCTTT

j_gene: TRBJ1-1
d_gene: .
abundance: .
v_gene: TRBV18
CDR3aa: CASSPPTSNTEAFF
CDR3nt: TGTGCCAGCTCACCTCCTACATCGAACACTGAAGCTTTCTTT

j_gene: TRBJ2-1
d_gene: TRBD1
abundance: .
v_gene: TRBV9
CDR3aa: CASSSRGTGNNEQFF
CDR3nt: TGTGCCAGCAGCTCAAGAGGGACAGGAAACAATGAGCAGTTCTTC

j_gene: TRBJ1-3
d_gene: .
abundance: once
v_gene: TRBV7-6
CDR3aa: CASSLAEGSGNTIYF
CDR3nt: TGTGCCAGCAGCTTAGCAGAGGGGTCAGGAAACACCATATATTTT

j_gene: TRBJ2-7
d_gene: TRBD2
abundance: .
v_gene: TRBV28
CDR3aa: CASRSTSGRLGSWYEQYF
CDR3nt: TGTGCCAGCAGAAGTACTAGCGGGAGGTTAGGGAGTTGGTACGAGCAGTACTTC

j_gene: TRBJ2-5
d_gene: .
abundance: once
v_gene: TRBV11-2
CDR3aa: CASSFWGNRNQETQYF
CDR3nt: TGTGCCAGCAGCTTTTGGGGCAACCGGAACCAAGAGACCCAGTACTTC

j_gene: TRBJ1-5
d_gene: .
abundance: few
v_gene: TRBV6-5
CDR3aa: CASKTDRNQPQHF
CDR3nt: TGTGCCAGTAAGACAGACCGCAATCAGCCCCAGCATTTT

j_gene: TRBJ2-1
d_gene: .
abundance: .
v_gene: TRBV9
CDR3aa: CASSGGVGLSYNEQFF
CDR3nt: TGTGCCAGCAGCGGGGGGGTGGGCCTCTCCTACAATGAGCAGTTCTTC

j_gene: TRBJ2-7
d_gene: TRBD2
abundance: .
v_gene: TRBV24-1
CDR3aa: CATSFSGGIEQYF
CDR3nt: TGTGCCACCAGTTTCTCGGGGGGAATCGAGCAGTACTTC

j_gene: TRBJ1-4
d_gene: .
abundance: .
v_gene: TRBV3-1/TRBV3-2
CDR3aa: CASTQGIGLGEKLFF
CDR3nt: TGTGCCAGCACCCAAGGGATAGGGCTAGGCGAAAAACTGTTTTTT

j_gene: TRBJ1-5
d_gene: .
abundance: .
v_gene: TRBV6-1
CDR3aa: CASSEEGEGRQPQHF
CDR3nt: TGTGCCAGCAGTGAAGAGGGTGAAGGGCGGCAGCCCCAGCATTTT

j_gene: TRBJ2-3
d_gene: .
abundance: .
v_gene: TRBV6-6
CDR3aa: CASSYSPDTQYF
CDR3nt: TGTGCCAGCAGTTACTCCCCAGATACGCAGTATTTT

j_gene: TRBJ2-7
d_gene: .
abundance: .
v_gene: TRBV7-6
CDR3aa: CASSPSWGMGYEQYF
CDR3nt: TGTGCCAGCAGCCCTAGCTGGGGGATGGGGTACGAGCAGTACTTC

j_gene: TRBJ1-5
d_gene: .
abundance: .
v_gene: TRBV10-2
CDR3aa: CASRGGNQPQHF
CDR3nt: TGCGCCAGCAGGGGAGGGAATCAGCCCCAGCATTTT

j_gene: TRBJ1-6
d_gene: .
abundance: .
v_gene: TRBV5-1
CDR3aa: CASSLDRVDNSPLHF
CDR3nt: TGCGCCAGCAGCTTGGACAGGGTTGATAATTCACCCCTCCACTTT

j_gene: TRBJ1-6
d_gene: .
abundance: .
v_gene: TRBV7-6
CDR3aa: CASSQRGGSADSPLHF
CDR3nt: TGTGCCAGCAGCCAAAGAGGAGGGAGCGCGGATTCACCCCTCCACTTT

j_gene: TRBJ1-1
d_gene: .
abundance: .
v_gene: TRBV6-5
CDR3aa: CASSAWENTEAFF
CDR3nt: TGTGCCAGCAGCGCATGGGAGAACACTGAAGCTTTCTTT

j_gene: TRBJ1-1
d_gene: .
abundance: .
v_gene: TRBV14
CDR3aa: CASSLNRANTEAFF
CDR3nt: TGTGCCAGCAGCCTTAACAGGGCCAACACTGAAGCTTTCTTT

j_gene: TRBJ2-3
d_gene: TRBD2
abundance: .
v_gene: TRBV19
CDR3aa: CASSGLAGWDTQYF
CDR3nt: TGTGCCAGTAGTGGACTAGCGGGATGGGATACGCAGTATTTT

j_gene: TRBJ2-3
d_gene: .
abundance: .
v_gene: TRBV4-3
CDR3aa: CASSQDGGALSTDTQYF
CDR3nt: TGCGCCAGCAGCCAAGATGGGGGGGCTTTATCCACAGATACGCAGTATTTT

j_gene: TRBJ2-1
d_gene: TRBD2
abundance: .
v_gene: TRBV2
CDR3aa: CASEAGVVLNEQFF
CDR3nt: TGTGCCAGTGAAGCGGGAGTTGTGTTGAATGAGCAGTTCTTC

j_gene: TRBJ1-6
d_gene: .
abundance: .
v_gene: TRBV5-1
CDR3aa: CASSLAIDSPLHF
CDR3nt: TGCGCCAGCAGCTTGGCTATCGACTCACCCCTCCACTTT

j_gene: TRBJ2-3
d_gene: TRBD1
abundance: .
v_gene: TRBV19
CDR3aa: CATRRRTGGTDTQYF
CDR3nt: TGTGCCACCAGACGACGGACAGGTGGCACAGATACGCAGTATTTT

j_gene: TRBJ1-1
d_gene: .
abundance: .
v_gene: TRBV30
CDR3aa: CAWSWREGKELNTEAFF
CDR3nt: TGTGCCTGGAGTTGGAGAGAGGGAAAGGAGCTGAACACTGAAGCTTTCTTT

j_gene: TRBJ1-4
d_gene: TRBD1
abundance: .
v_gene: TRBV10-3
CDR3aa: CAISDSGQGNEKLFF
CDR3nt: TGTGCCATCAGTGATTCCGGACAGGGTAATGAAAAACTGTTTTTT

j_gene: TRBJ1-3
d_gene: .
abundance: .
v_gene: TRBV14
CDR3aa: CASSPYSAGNTIYF
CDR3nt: TGTGCCAGCAGCCCATACAGTGCTGGAAACACCATATATTTT

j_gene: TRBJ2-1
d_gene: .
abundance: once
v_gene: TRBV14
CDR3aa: CASSQVRVEQFF
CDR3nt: TGTGCCAGCAGCCAAGTTAGGGTTGAGCAGTTCTTC

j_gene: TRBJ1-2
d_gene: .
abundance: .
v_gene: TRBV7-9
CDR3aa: CASSPYTF
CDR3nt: TGTGCCAGCAGCCCGTACACCTTC

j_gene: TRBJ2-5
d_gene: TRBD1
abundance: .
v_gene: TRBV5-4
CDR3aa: CASSLSLTGVQETQYF
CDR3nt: TGTGCCAGCAGCTTGTCGTTAACAGGGGTTCAAGAGACCCAGTACTTC

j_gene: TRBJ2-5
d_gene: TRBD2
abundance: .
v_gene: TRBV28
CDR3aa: CASSFPGLAGGETQYF
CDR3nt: TGTGCCAGCAGTTTCCCGGGACTAGCGGGAGGTGAGACCCAGTACTTC

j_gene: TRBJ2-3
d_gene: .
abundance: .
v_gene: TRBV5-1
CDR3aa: CASSLGLARGFPDTQYF
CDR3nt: TGCGCCAGCAGCTTGGGCCTGGCCCGAGGTTTCCCAGATACGCAGTATTTT

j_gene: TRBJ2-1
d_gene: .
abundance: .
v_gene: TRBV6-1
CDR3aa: CASSEFAVVGEQFF
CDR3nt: TGTGCCAGCAGTGAATTCGCGGTTGTGGGTGAGCAGTTCTTC

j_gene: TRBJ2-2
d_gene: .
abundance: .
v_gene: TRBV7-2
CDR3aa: CASTLSWGTGELFF
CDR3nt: TGTGCCAGCACCCTTAGTTGGGGGACCGGGGAGCTGTTTTTT